These 26 T cell receptor beta chains were sequenced from one sample in a study of cytomegalovirus exposure and HLA in healthy donors. The PCR made use of 60 Vbeta and 13 Jbeta primers. Sequencing was performed with immunoSEQ multiplex PCR; in TCRdb, only in-frame clones are kept and a portion is missing. The sample yields under 200,000 clones, 84% seen once. Sequencing used PBMCs. These receptors all come from a man younger than 45 in good health and CMV-seronegative.

V usage is TRBV4-2 and J usage is TRBJ2-1; 9 bases agree with TRBD2. The CDR3 extends over 16 amino acids. Germline loops: CDR1 LGHNA, CDR2 YNFKEQ. V trimming: 2 bases; J trimming: 6 bases; junction bases outside the gene matches: 8. The CDR3 loop reads CASSQPNGGGGNEQFF. CDR3 coding DNA: TGTGCCAGCAGCCAACCTAATGGCGGGGGGGGCAATGAGCAGTTCTTC.

The chain carries TRBV5-1 and TRBJ2-1, with D perhaps matching TRBD1 (6 bases). This CDR3 has 14 residues. Germline V gene sequence: CDR1 SGHRS, CDR2 YFSETQ. The germline V and J ends were trimmed by 2 bases and 5 bases, with 11 bases remaining between them. CDR3 amino acids: CASSLQGPNNEQFF. The CDR3 DNA reads TGCGCCAGCAGCTTACAGGGCCCGAACAATGAGCAGTTCTTC.

On this clone itself: One junction end does not reproduce the germline sequence, and a read error may be involved. V is TRBV6-1 and J is TRBJ1-4, with 7 bases matching TRBD1. The CDR3 is 11 amino acids. The germline V gene has CDR1 MNHNS and CDR2 SASEGT. The CDR3 sequence: CASSEAGTVVF. CDR3 sequence (DNA): TGTGCCAGCAGTGAAGCTGGGACAGTTGTTTTT.

The V gene is TRBV2, the J gene TRBJ1-5; D uncertain. The V end was cut by 7 bases, the J end by 2 bases, with 12 bases between. Germline V gene lookup returns CDR1 SNHLY and CDR2 FYNNEI. This CDR3 has 14 amino acids. The CDR3 coding sequence is TGTGCCAGCATGAGTAACTTTCGCAATCAGCCCCAGCATTTT. Translated: CASMSNFRNQPQHF.

This chain joins TRBV9 and TRBJ2-5; possible D gene TRBD1, 6 bases. The CDR3 spans 17 residues. Germline V gene lookup returns CDR1 SGDLS and CDR2 YYNGEE. The germline V and J ends were trimmed by 0 bases and 4 bases, with 19 bases remaining between them. The CDR3 sequence is CASSVEETRGSRETQYF. CDR3 bases: TGTGCCAGCAGCGTAGAGGAGACAAGGGGGTCCAGAGAGACCCAGTACTTC.

This chain connects TRBV7-9 to TRBJ1-6, with D possibly matching TRBD1 (6 bases). Trimming stripped 1 base from V and 0 bases from J, with 7 bases between. CDR3 length: 16 residues. CDR1 and CDR2 (germline): SEHNR, FQNEAQ (reference sequence). CDR3 residues: CASSLGQVSYNSPLHF. CDR3 bases: TGTGCCAGCAGCTTAGGACAGGTCTCCTATAATTCACCCCTCCACTTT.

This rearrangement joins TRBV14 to TRBJ2-3; TRBD2 agrees at 11 bases. The germline V gene has CDR1 SGHDN and CDR2 FVKESK. J was trimmed by 7 bases and V by 2 bases; bases with no gene match: 8. The CDR3 sequence is 16 residues long. CDR3 bases: TGTGCCAGCAGCCAAACGTGGGCTAGCGGGAGGAATACGCAGTATTTT. This codes for CASSQTWASGRNTQYF.

The chain employs TRBV5-6 and TRBJ2-3; TRBD1 aligns across 7 bases. Unmatched junction bases numbered 6, after V lost 0 bases and J lost 5 bases. The V gene's germline CDR1 is SGHDT and CDR2 YYEEEE. This CDR3 region has 15 residues. CDR3 coding DNA: TGTGCCAGCAGCTTGGTGTCCAGGGGGTTAGATACGCAGTATTTT. Translating gives CASSLVSRGLDTQYF.

In DNA form, the CDR3 reads TGTGCCAGCTCAGGGACTGACGAGCAGTACTTC. It specifies CASSGTDEQYF. The chain recombines TRBV18 with TRBJ2-5; D perhaps matches TRBD2 (6 bases). The J call may be faulty, since TRBJ2-7 better matches the DNA end. The CDR3 loop spans 11 amino acids. Germline-derived CDR1 and CDR2 are KGHSH and LQKENI.

This clone came up a few times. The rearrangement uses TRBV10-1 and TRBJ1-1; the D gene is possibly TRBD1 (5 bases). CDR1 and CDR2 (germline): WNHNN, SYGVQD (reference sequence). The V end was cut by 4 bases, the J end by 5 bases, with 17 bases between. The CDR3 totals 15 residues. In DNA, the CDR3 is TGCGCCAGCAGTGTAGGGGCAGAAGGTCGAACTGAAGCTTTCTTT. It translates to CASSVGAEGRTEAFF.

This sequence joins TRBV6-4 and TRBJ1-4, with TRBD1 matching 9 bases. Germline V gene data show CDR1 as MRHNA and CDR2 as SNTAGT. The V and J ends lost 0 bases and 4 bases, in that order; junction bases with no gene match: 0. The CDR3 is made up of 15 amino acids. The CDR3 is CASSDSTGGNEKLFF. In DNA form, the CDR3 reads TGTGCCAGCAGTGACTCGACAGGGGGTAATGAAAAACTGTTTTTT.

The CDR3 here is CASSLRTGTGSTSGVYNEQFF. CDR3 DNA sequence: TGTGCCAGCAGCTTACGTACCGGGACAGGGAGTACTAGCGGGGTGTACAATGAGCAGTTCTTC. The V and J genes are TRBV7-6 and TRBJ2-1; D possibly corresponds to TRBD2 (10 bases). The CDR3 is made up of 21 amino acids. Looked up from germline, CDR1 is SGHVS and CDR2 is FNYEAQ. Deletions cut 2 bases from V and 4 bases from J, with 30 bases between.

The rearrangement joins TRBV19 to TRBJ2-5; the match to TRBD1 covers 9 bases. The CDR3 covers 15 residues. The V and J ends lost 9 bases and 3 bases, in that order; junction bases with no gene match: 11. Germline V gives CDR1 LNHDA, CDR2 SQIVND (reference sequence). The chain's CDR3 is CASRSGRTGEETQYF. CDR3 bases: TGTGCCAGCCGTTCCGGAAGGACAGGGGAAGAGACCCAGTACTTC. Variable domain in full (rest from reference TRBV19 and TRBJ2-5): DGGITQSPKYLFRKEGQNVTLSCEQNLNHDAMYWYRQDPGQGLRLIYYSQIVNDFQKGDIAEGYSVSREKKESFPLTVTSAQKNPTAFYLCASRSGRTGEETQYFGPGTRLLVL.

The chain is built from TRBV9 and TRBJ2-5; 8 bases agree with TRBD1. Germline CDR1 and CDR2: SGDLS and YYNGEE. The length of the CDR3 is 16 residues. Trimming at V came to 2 bases and at J to 5 bases, leaving 11 bases not matched to a gene. This chain's CDR3 is CASSVRTGIDGETQYF. Here the CDR3 DNA reads TGTGCCAGCAGCGTTCGGACAGGGATTGATGGGGAGACCCAGTACTTC.

The rearrangement joins TRBV27 to TRBJ2-3; 14 bases are shared with TRBD2. The CDR3 is made up of 15 amino acids. Looked up from germline, CDR1 is MNHEY and CDR2 is SMNVEV (reference sequence). V lost 1 base to trimming and J lost 11 bases; unmatched junction nucleotides: 5. The CDR3 region has the DNA TGTGCCAGCAGTTTATGGGGACTAGCGGGGGCAGGGCAGTATTTT. Translation gives CASSLWGLAGAGQYF.

Worth noting for this clone: Germline is not matched at one junction end, which may reflect a read error. The J gene is TRBJ1-1, the V gene TRBV7-9; 7 nucleotides align to TRBD1. The CDR3 sequence is 12 residues long. Germline V gene data show CDR1 as SEHNR and CDR2 as FQNEAQ (reference sequence). CDR3 sequence reads: CSSSFGQAEAFF. DNA of the CDR3: TGTTCCAGCAGCTTTGGACAGGCTGAAGCTTTCTTT.

CDR3 sequence: CASSPTGGQPQHF. CDR3 DNA sequence: TGTGCCAGCAGCCCGACAGGGGGCCAGCCCCAGCATTTT. The chain links TRBV7-8 to TRBJ1-5; 10 nucleotides agree with TRBD1. The CDR3 consists of 13 residues. Germline V gene data show CDR1 as SGHVS and CDR2 as FQNEAQ. V lost 5 bases to trimming and J lost 7 bases; unmatched junction nucleotides: 2.

This clone was counted once. The chain recombines TRBV11-3 with TRBJ2-3, with 8 positions matching TRBD2. V gave up 5 bases and J gave up 0 bases; unmatched junction bases: 4. Per germline, CDR1 SGHNT and CDR2 YENEEA. The CDR3 has 15 residues. The CDR3 region has the DNA TGTGCCAGCAGCAGCTCTAGCGGGAGCACAGATACGCAGTATTTT. It specifies CASSSSSGSTDTQYF.

This chain joins TRBV7-9 and TRBJ2-7; unclear D gene. This CDR3 is 12 amino acids long. Trimming left V 1 base short and J 3 bases short, with 4 bases between. Germline V CDR1 and CDR2: SEHNR, FQNEAQ (reference sequence). CDR3 in amino acids: CASSLVRYEQYF. In nucleotides, the CDR3 is TGTGCCAGCAGCTTAGTGCGCTACGAGCAGTACTTC.

This clone showed up just a few times. The chain recombines TRBV27 with TRBJ2-3, with TRBD2 as a possible D gene (6 bases). Trimming stripped 6 bases from V and 1 base from J, with 14 bases between. CDR3 length: 15 amino acids. Germline V gene sequence: CDR1 MNHEY, CDR2 SMNVEV (reference sequence). CDR3 DNA: TGTGCCAGCAGCGCACGGGACTCCCGCACAGATACGCAGTATTTT. It encodes CASSARDSRTDTQYF.

The chain links TRBV9 to TRBJ2-5; 8 positions agree with TRBD2. The V segment lost 0 bases and the J segment 1 base; nucleotides outside the gene matches: 11. Germline V lookup: CDR1 SGDLS, CDR2 YYNGEE. This CDR3 has 18 residues. The CDR3 nucleotides are TGTGCCAGCAGCGTAGCTGGGACTACCGGGGGGGGCCAAGAGACCCAGTACTTC. It specifies CASSVAGTTGGGQETQYF.

V and J are TRBV5-1 and TRBJ2-5, with D tentatively TRBD1 (6 bases). The ends were cut back, 4 bases at V and 3 bases at J, with 13 bases in the middle. The CDR3 extends over 14 amino acids. CDR1 and CDR2 from the germline V gene are SGHRS and YFSETQ. The CDR3 sequence: CASSIRGVEETQYF. The CDR3 nucleotides read TGCGCCAGCAGCATCAGGGGAGTTGAAGAGACCCAGTACTTC.

The CDR3: CASSSPEGVNEQFF. CDR3 nucleotides: TGTGCCAGCAGCTCCCCAGAGGGTGTCAATGAGCAGTTCTTC. The V gene is TRBV11-3, the J gene TRBJ2-1; D might be TRBD2 (5 bases). Germline V lookup: CDR1 SGHNT, CDR2 YENEEA. The V gene lost 4 bases and the J gene lost 6 bases, with 13 bases spanning the gap. The CDR3 is 14 residues long.

Only a few counts were recorded for this clone. This chain links TRBV13 with TRBJ2-3; TRBD2 aligns across 10 bases. CDR1 and CDR2 from the germline V gene are PRHDT and FYEKMQ (reference sequence). V was pared by 3 bases and J by 6 bases, with 12 bases of the junction left unmatched. The CDR3 is 17 amino acids. The CDR3 region is CASSFFPQRGGRDTQYF. The CDR3 DNA reads as TGTGCCAGCAGCTTTTTCCCCCAGCGGGGGGGTAGGGATACGCAGTATTTT. Variable domain in full (rest from reference TRBV13 and TRBJ2-3): AAGVIQSPRHLIKEKRETATLKCYPIPRHDTVYWYQQGPGQDPQFLISFYEKMQSDKGSIPDRFSAQQFSDYHSELNMSSLELGDSALYFCASSFFPQRGGRDTQYFGPGTRLTVL.

This chain uses TRBV5-1 with TRBJ1-2; TRBD1 aligns across 7 bases. The CDR3 loop spans 13 amino acids. Germline values: CDR1 SGHRS, CDR2 YFSETQ. The trim removed 5 bases at V and 2 bases at J, leaving 3 bases unmatched. The CDR3, as DNA: TGCGCCAGCAGAGGGGACAGCAACTATGGCTACACCTTC. The encoded protein is CASRGDSNYGYTF.

This clone has a handful of counts. This chain connects TRBV6-6 to TRBJ2-1; TRBD1 agrees at 8 bases. Unmatched junction bases numbered 11, after V lost 6 bases and J lost 4 bases. CDR1 is MNHNY, CDR2 SVGAGI, per germline (reference sequence). The CDR3 sequence is 16 residues long. This CDR3 is CASRDRTGRDYNEQFF. The CDR3 DNA follows: TGTGCCAGCAGGGACAGGACAGGGCGGGATTACAATGAGCAGTTCTTC.